One sample yielded the 14 T cell receptor beta chains listed below, sequenced in a study of cytomegalovirus exposure and HLA in healthy donors (dated by TCRdb to about 2017). Library creation used the immunoSEQ multiplex PCR assay. For the multiplex PCR, a mixture combining 60 forward primers for TCR Vbeta segments and 13 reverse primers for TCR Jbeta segments was used. TCRdb mirrors the immuneACCESS table, restricted to in-frame sequences. Some clones are absent from its copies; in checked studies, under half trace to an unresolved V gene, and the reason for the others is unknown. Recorded for this sample are over 100,000 clones; almost 75% of them occurred a single time. Over 7.5% of the sample comes from the top ten. The sequencing sample was made of PBMCs. These receptors were collected from a middle-aged man in good health and CMV-seronegative.

The chain carries TRBV29-1 and TRBJ1-1; D might be TRBD1 (5 bases). The CDR3 totals 12 residues. V dropped 8 bases and J dropped 2 bases, with 12 bases sitting between them. Per germline, CDR1 SQVTM and CDR2 ANQGSEA. Here the CDR3 DNA reads TGCAGCACAAGACAGATAAACACTGAAGCTTTCTTT. Its translation is CSTRQINTEAFF.

The CDR3 coding sequence is TGTGCCAGCTCACCACCGGGGGGTACTGGAAACACCATATATTTT. This translates into CASSPPGGTGNTIYF. The rearrangement uses TRBV18 and TRBJ1-3; a weak D match, TRBD1 (5 bases). The V end lost 0 bases, the J end lost 2 bases, and 8 bases lay between the germline ends. CDR1 KGHSH and CDR2 LQKENI come from the germline V gene. CDR3 length: 15 residues.

The chain uses TRBV19 and TRBJ2-5; TRBD2 might be the D (7 bases). Trimming left V 9 bases short and J 6 bases short, with 14 bases between. This CDR3 comprises 12 residues. The germline gives CDR1 LNHDA, CDR2 SQIVND (reference sequence). CDR3 bases: TGTGCCAGCTCGGGGGGCCGGAAGACCCAGTACTTC. It encodes CASSGGRKTQYF.

The V gene is TRBV5-1, the J gene TRBJ2-1, with 12 bases identical to TRBD2. The trim removed 4 bases at V and 8 bases at J, leaving 10 bases unmatched. This CDR3 spans 16 amino acids. The germline gives CDR1 SGHRS, CDR2 YFSETQ. For the CDR3, the DNA is TGCGCCAGCAGCCCTACCGCTAGCGGGGGGGCCTATGAGCAGTTCTTC. Amino acid sequence: CASSPTASGGAYEQFF.

The chain couples TRBV7-3 to TRBJ2-3; 14 bases are shared with TRBD2. This CDR3 has 19 residues. With V trimmed by 1 base and J by 6 bases, 12 bases remained unmatched. Germline V gives CDR1 SGHTA, CDR2 FQGTGA. CDR3 bases: TGTGCCAGCAGCTTAAAAACTGGGGGACTAGCGGGGGAGATCGATACGCAGTATTTT. Translation: CASSLKTGGLAGEIDTQYF.

The chain couples TRBV30 to TRBJ2-5, with TRBD1 matching 7 bases. Per germline, CDR1 GTSNPN and CDR2 SVGIG (reference sequence). After removal of 3 bases from V and 4 bases from J, the junction contained 11 bases not matched to a gene. The CDR3 sequence is 15 residues long. This chain's CDR3 is CAWSTGPGGSETQYF. As DNA, the CDR3 is TGTGCCTGGAGCACGGGGCCAGGGGGTTCAGAGACCCAGTACTTC. The full variable domain, with the rest looked up from reference TRBV30 and TRBJ2-5, is SQTIHQWPATLVQPVGSPLSLECTVEGTSNPNLYWYRQAAGRGLQLLFYSVGIGQISSEVPQNLSASRPQDRQFILSSKKLLLSDSGFYLCAWSTGPGGSETQYFGPGTRLLVL.

The chain is built from TRBV11-2 and TRBJ1-1; D is undetermined. There are 14 residues in the CDR3. Germline loops: CDR1 SGHAT, CDR2 FQNNGV. V lost 5 bases and J lost 0, with 10 bases in between. DNA for the CDR3: TGTGCCAGCAGCACTCGTCAGGTGAACACTGAAGCTTTCTTT. This sequence encodes CASSTRQVNTEAFF. The whole variable domain, remainder taken from reference TRBV11-2 and TRBJ1-1, is EAGVAQSPRYKIIEKRQSVAFWCNPISGHATLYWYQQILGQGPKLLIQFQNNGVVDDSQLPKDRFSAERLKGVDSTLKIQPAKLEDSAVYLCASSTRQVNTEAFFGQGTRLTVV.

This chain links TRBV7-9 with TRBJ2-3, with unresolved D. Trimming removed 0 bases from V and 3 bases from J, with 13 bases in between. The CDR3 has 16 amino acids. CDR1 is SEHNR, CDR2 FQNEAQ, per germline (reference sequence). The CDR3 protein is CASSLASGMETDTQYF. The CDR3 region has the DNA TGTGCCAGCAGCTTAGCATCGGGTATGGAAACAGATACGCAGTATTTT. Full variable domain (remainder filled in from reference TRBV7-9 and TRBJ2-3): DTGVSQNPRHKITKRGQNVTFRCDPISEHNRLYWYRQTLGQGPEFLTYFQNEAQLEKSRLLSDRFSAERPKGSFSTLEIQRTEQGDSAMYLCASSLASGMETDTQYFGPGTRLTVL.

The chain has TRBV5-4 and TRBJ2-2, with D possibly matching TRBD2 (6 bases). CDR3 length equals 12 residues. The ends were cut back, 4 bases at V and 8 bases at J, with 9 bases in the middle. The V gene's germline CDR1 is SGHNT and CDR2 YYREEE (reference sequence). The CDR3 loop reads CASSPGEGELFF. The CDR3 DNA follows: TGTGCCAGCAGCCCGGGGGAAGGGGAGCTGTTTTTT.

This clone has just one count. V is TRBV5-1 and J is TRBJ2-7, with 7 positions matching TRBD1. CDR3 length: 15 residues. V trimming: 4 bases; J trimming: 0 bases; junction bases outside the gene matches: 7. Germline assignment: CDR1 SGHRS and CDR2 YFSETQ. CDR3 DNA: TGCGCCAGCAGCCCCTGGGACAGCTCCTCCTACGAGCAGTACTTC. Translation gives CASSPWDSSSYEQYF.

The chain uses TRBV9 and TRBJ2-2; maybe TRBD2 (6 bases). Germline loops: CDR1 SGDLS, CDR2 YYNGEE. V dropped 2 bases and J dropped 3 bases, with 14 bases sitting between them. The CDR3 sequence is 16 residues long. The CDR3 bases are TGTGCCAGCAGCGTCCCCGATTGGGGGGACACCGGGGAGCTGTTTTTT. This sequence encodes CASSVPDWGDTGELFF.

The rearrangement uses TRBV14 and TRBJ2-5; D is unclear. Trimming removed 4 bases from V and 5 bases from J, with 11 bases in between. There are 13 residues in the CDR3. CDR1 is SGHDN, CDR2 FVKESK, per germline. The CDR3: CASSPKIGETQYF. The DNA of the CDR3 is TGTGCCAGCAGCCCAAAGATCGGTGAGACCCAGTACTTC.

The V gene is TRBV6-5, the J gene TRBJ1-1; D ambiguous. Germline V lookup: CDR1 MNHEY, CDR2 SVGAGI. CDR3 size: 15 residues. V was clipped by 0 bases and J by 1 base, with 9 bases between them. This CDR3 reads CASSYSWRGNTEAFF. The DNA of the CDR3 is TGTGCCAGCAGTTACTCTTGGCGGGGGAACACTGAAGCTTTCTTT.

The chain carries TRBV5-1 and TRBJ2-5; 9 bases are a match to TRBD2. The CDR3 runs to 16 residues. Germline V CDR1 and CDR2: SGHRS, YFSETQ. V dropped 3 bases and J dropped 5; count of bases not matched to a gene: 11. The CDR3 spells CASSSDPAGGLETQYF. The CDR3, as DNA: TGCGCCAGCAGCTCTGACCCGGCGGGGGGGCTTGAGACCCAGTACTTC.